Shown below are 21 T cell receptor beta chains from a single sample sequenced in a study of T cell repertoires in cytomegalovirus infection. Using its own MiXCR run on the reads, TCRdb lists one record per CDR3 protein. The repertoire holds 700,000 to 900,000 distinct CDR3 sequences, roughly 29% seen once, with under 15% in the top ten. These receptors' antigens are unknown. This material consisted of cultured CD8+ T cells from PBMCs, taken from culture after CMV antigen stimulation. These receptors came from a human donor in good health (CMV status not recorded). Some clones in this sample may be carry-over from other donors' samples.

The V and J genes are TRBV27 and TRBJ1-2; 8 bases align to TRBD1. Germline loops: CDR1 MNHEY, CDR2 SMNVEV (reference sequence). J lost 5 bases, V lost 7 bases, and 12 bases had no gene match. This CDR3 comprises 15 residues. The CDR3 DNA reads as TGTGCCAGCAAGAGCCAAGGACAGGGTTGGTATGGCTACACCTTC. It yields the protein CASKSQGQGWYGYTF.

V usage is TRBV4-2 and J usage is TRBJ2-5; the D gene is possibly TRBD1 (6 bases). V was cut by 4 bases and J by 5 bases, with 14 bases left in between. The CDR3 length is 14 residues. The germline V gene has CDR1 LGHNA and CDR2 YNFKEQ. CDR3 in DNA: TGTGCCAGCAGCCTCAAGGACAGTCCGGAGACCCAGTACTTC. Its protein product is CASSLKDSPETQYF.

This clonotype came up a few times. One end of the junction fails to match germline, which may point to a read error. The chain carries TRBV6-2 or TRBV6-3 and TRBJ2-5; TRBD1 matches at 7 bases. CDR3 size: 16 residues. Germline V lookup: CDR1 MNHEY, CDR2 SVGEGT. CDR3: CASSYPPDRMEKTHYF. The CDR3 DNA sequence: TGTGCCAGCAGTTACCCCCCGGACAGGATGGAAAAGACCCATTACTTC.

V gene TRBV27 combines with J gene TRBJ1-1; unclear D gene. Germline V gives CDR1 MNHEY, CDR2 SMNVEV (reference sequence). The CDR3 loop spans 14 amino acids. The V end lost 4 bases, the J end lost 1 base, and 10 bases lay between the germline ends. CDR3 nucleotide sequence: TGTGCCAGCAGTTATACGCGGAGGAACACTGAAGCTTTCTTT. This sequence encodes CASSYTRRNTEAFF.

V and J are TRBV24-1 and TRBJ2-1, with a possible D match to TRBD1 (6 bases). The CDR3 covers 16 residues. The germline gives CDR1 KGHDR, CDR2 SFDVKD. Trimming pared 4 bases from V and 5 bases from J, leaving 17 bases between. The CDR3 nucleotides read TGTGCCACCAGTGACTTTCAGGGGCCGGACCACAATGAGCAGTTCTTC. Translated: CATSDFQGPDHNEQFF.

The chain recombines TRBV20-1 with TRBJ1-2; 7 bases align to TRBD1. This CDR3 contains 15 residues. The V segment lost 0 bases and the J segment 8 bases; nucleotides outside the gene matches: 12. Germline V CDR1 and CDR2: DFQATT, SNEGSKA (reference sequence). In nucleotides, the CDR3 is TGCAGTGCTAGAGATCTAGAGGGGGCGTCTGGGGGCTACACCTTC. It is translated as CSARDLEGASGGYTF.

The chain couples TRBV20-1 to TRBJ1-4; D possibly corresponds to TRBD1 (6 bases). Trimming shortened V by 6 bases and J by 8 bases, and 16 bases separated the two germline ends. The CDR3 extends over 13 amino acids. Looked up from germline, CDR1 is DFQATT and CDR2 is SNEGSKA (reference sequence). The CDR3 protein is CSAVAGVGEKLFF. The CDR3 nucleotides read TGCAGTGCCGTGGCAGGGGTAGGCGAAAAACTGTTTTTT.

A note on this clonotype: A much larger clone is a single base away; this may be a read error. CDR3: CASSLVDLNTDTQYF. In DNA, the CDR3 is TGTGCCAGCAGTTTAGTGGACCTGAACACAGATACGCAGTATTTT. This chain joins TRBV7-8 and TRBJ2-3; D gene uncertain. This CDR3 spans 15 amino acids. CDR1 SGHVS and CDR2 FQNEAQ come from the germline V gene.

Many counts were recorded for this clonotype. The CDR3 DNA sequence: TGTGCCGTCCCGGGGGACCGTTTGTTTCATGAGCAGTTCTTC. It is translated as CAVPGDRLFHEQFF. This chain links TRBV7-2 with TRBJ2-1; perhaps TRBD2 as D (6 bases). The germline CDR1 and CDR2 sequences are SGHTA and FQGNSA. V lost 11 bases and J lost 8, with 22 bases in between. The CDR3 length is 14 residues.

The chain couples TRBV6-6 to TRBJ2-5; D gene unclear. Trimming shortened V by 6 bases and J by 1 base, and 9 bases separated the two germline ends. Germline V gene sequence: CDR1 MNHNY, CDR2 SVGAGI (reference sequence). The CDR3 contains 13 residues. DNA of the CDR3: TGTGCCAGCAGCCAACCGGGCCAAGAGACCCAGTACTTC. Translation: CASSQPGQETQYF.

The chain uses TRBV5-8 and TRBJ2-4; D gene uncertain. This CDR3 comprises 11 residues. V was shortened by 5 bases and J by 3 bases, with 3 bases between the two germline ends. From germline, CDR1 is SGHTS and CDR2 YDEGEE. CDR3 DNA: TGTGCCAGCAGAGACAAAAACATTCAGTACTTC. Encoded protein: CASRDKNIQYF. Using reference TRBV5-8 and TRBJ2-4 for the parts outside the CDR3, the full variable domain is EAGVTQSPTHLIKTRGQQATLRCSPISGHTSVYWYQQALGLGLQFLLWYDEGEERNRGNFPPRFSGRQFPNYSSELNVNALELEDSALYLCASRDKNIQYFGAGTRLSVL.

This clonotype has only one observation. This clone may be a read error of a much larger clone one base away. This chain uses TRBV4-1 with TRBJ2-1; no definite D call. The CDR3 length is 15 residues. With 0 bases removed from V and 0 bases from J, the gap between germline ends came to 6 bases. The germline V gene encodes CDR1 MGHRA and CDR2 YSYEKL. The CDR3 is CASSQDQSSYNEQFF. As DNA, the CDR3 is TGCGCCAGCAGCCAAGACCAGAGCTCCTACAATGAGCAGTTCTTC.

The V call is TRBV7-4, the J call TRBJ1-1; 9 bases line up with TRBD1. The CDR3 runs 16 residues. CDR1 and CDR2 from the germline V gene are SGHVT and SQSDAQ. Unmatched junction bases numbered 14, after V lost 0 bases and J lost 12 bases. The CDR3 reads CASSLAYDGGQGGTFF. CDR3 sequence (DNA): TGTGCCAGCAGCTTAGCATACGACGGGGGACAGGGAGGTACTTTCTTT.

The genes are TRBV19 and TRBJ2-3; D is possibly TRBD2 (5 bases). Per the germline V gene, CDR1 is LNHDA and CDR2 is SQIVND (reference sequence). V was pared by 3 bases and J by 6 bases, with 13 bases between. The CDR3 extends over 14 amino acids. The CDR3 region is CASSIDAPGDTQYF. CDR3 in DNA: TGTGCCAGTAGTATCGACGCCCCGGGGGATACGCAGTATTTT.

This clonotype was observed once. The gene calls are TRBV24-1 and TRBJ2-2; D may match TRBD1 or TRBD2 (5 bases each). V lost 5 bases to trimming and J lost 0 bases, with 12 bases between them. The V gene's germline CDR1 is KGHDR and CDR2 SFDVKD. The CDR3 is 16 amino acids. The CDR3, as DNA: TGTGCCACCAGTGGGGACCGGGTAACGAACACCGGGGAGCTGTTTTTT. It codes for CATSGDRVTNTGELFF.

The genes are TRBV20-1 and TRBJ2-5; possibly TRBD2 for D (6 bases). Germline V gives CDR1 DFQATT, CDR2 SNEGSKA (reference sequence). This CDR3 region has 16 residues. The V end lost 3 bases, the J end lost 5 bases, and 22 bases lay between the germline ends. This CDR3 reads CSASPGRTRARETQYF. DNA of the CDR3: TGCAGTGCTAGCCCTGGGAGGACCAGGGCTAGGGAGACCCAGTACTTC.

The chain has TRBV12-5 and TRBJ1-1; maybe TRBD1 (5 bases). CDR1 is LGHNT and CDR2 is FRNRAP in the germline V gene. This CDR3 contains 20 residues. The V and J ends lost 3 bases and 0 bases respectively, with 26 bases between them. The CDR3 loop is CASGFGTEGRSGGMNTEAFF. The CDR3 nucleotides are TGTGCTAGTGGTTTTGGTACAGAGGGGCGGTCAGGCGGTATGAACACTGAAGCTTTCTTT. The whole variable domain, filled in from reference TRBV12-5 and TRBJ1-1, reads DARVTQTPRHKVTEMGQEVTMRCQPILGHNTVFWYRQTMMQGLELLAYFRNRAPLDDSGMPKDRFSAEMPDATLATLKIQPSEPRDSAVYFCASGFGTEGRSGGMNTEAFFGQGTRLTVV.

In its sample, this clonotype was seen many times. The CDR3 is CASSLGDRKYEQFF. Here the CDR3 DNA reads TGTGCCAGCAGCTTAGGGGATAGGAAGTATGAGCAGTTCTTC. The chain joins TRBV7-8 to TRBJ2-1; unclear D gene. This CDR3 is built from 14 residues. V gave up 1 base and J gave up 8 bases, with 12 bases separating them. CDR1 and CDR2 (germline): SGHVS, FQNEAQ.

The V and J genes are TRBV27 and TRBJ2-3; the match to TRBD1 covers 10 bases. Trimming at V came to 5 bases and at J to 1 base, leaving 6 bases not matched to a gene. CDR3 length: 16 amino acids. CDR1 MNHEY and CDR2 SMNVEV come from the germline V gene (reference sequence). DNA of the CDR3: TGTGCCAGCAGTCCCCGACAGGGGGCTCGCACAGATACGCAGTATTTT. Translation: CASSPRQGARTDTQYF.

In this sample, this clonotype turned up many times. The chain is built from TRBV7-2 and TRBJ2-7; weak D call: TRBD1 (5 bases). Trimming stripped 1 base from V and 5 bases from J, with 12 bases between. The length of the CDR3 is 14 residues. CDR1 SGHTA and CDR2 FQGNSA come from the germline V gene. CDR3 residues: CASSLEVGHNEQYV. CDR3 bases: TGTGCCAGCAGCTTAGAGGTGGGGCACAACGAGCAGTACGTC.

The V gene is TRBV7-8, the J gene TRBJ2-7, with TRBD2 identical over 9 bases. Unmatched junction bases numbered 10, after V lost 5 bases and J lost 2 bases. CDR1 SGHVS and CDR2 FQNEAQ come from the germline V gene. CDR3 size: 16 residues. DNA for the CDR3: TGTGCCAGCAGCCCCCTCCTTAGCGGGGGACCCTACGAGCAGTACTTC. Translating it yields CASSPLLSGGPYEQYF.